This T cell receptor (beta chain) was sequenced in a study of T cell responses to AZD1222 COVID-19 vaccine. Regarding the study as a whole: Among the donors, most were white British and more were female, and clonal diversity was possibly underestimated. Vaccine-associated CD4 TCRs ranged over spike, dominating at 160-218 and 743-854. After the peak T cell response, and only then, were repertoires sampled.

Measured with immunoSEQ multiplex PCR; TCRdb has only the in-frame clones, and not every one. The repertoire holds around 25,000 clones, about nine tenths seen once, with under 35% in the top ten. In the case of this clone: Its antigen is still unknown.

Here the sequenced sample was peripheral blood, taken 28 days after the second AZD1222 dose. This receptor was identified in an adult who received the AZD1222 COVID-19 vaccine.

CDR3 nucleotide sequence: TGTGCCAGCAGTTTACTAGCGGGAAATGAGCAGTTCTTC. Protein product: CASSLLAGNEQFF. The rearrangement uses TRBV7-9 and TRBJ2-1, with 10 bases lining up with TRBD2. The V segment lost 6 bases and the J segment 7 bases; nucleotides outside the gene matches: 3. Germline V gives CDR1 SEHNR, CDR2 FQNEAQ (reference sequence). There are 13 residues in the CDR3. Together with reference TRBV7-9 and TRBJ2-1, the CDR3 gives the full variable domain: DTGVSQNPRHKITKRGQNVTFRCDPISEHNRLYWYRQTLGQGPEFLTYFQNEAQLEKSRLLSDRFSAERPKGSFSTLEIQRTEQGDSAMYLCASSLLAGNEQFFGPGTRLTVL.